This is a list of T cell receptor beta chains from one sample in a study of cytomegalovirus exposure and HLA in healthy donors. Profiled with immunoSEQ multiplex PCR; TCRdb holds only in-frame clones, not every one. The sample lists 70,000 to 100,000 clones, nearly 70% occurring once. The sample taken for sequencing was PBMCs. These TCRs come from a man aged 45 to 65 in good health and CMV-seronegative. CDR3s include the opening cysteine and the closing phenylalanine or tryptophan. Each record gives: J gene, clone size, V gene, D gene, CDR3 DNA, CDR3 protein. The D gene is left open where the match is weak. Clone size appears in some rows only: once, few, many, or a class for an expanded clone.

J gene: TRBJ2-5
clone size: .
V gene: TRBV7-9
D gene: .
CDR3 DNA: TGTGCCAGCAGCCCGAGGGAGACCCAGTACTTC
CDR3 protein: CASSPRETQYF

J gene: TRBJ2-5
clone size: .
V gene: TRBV4-3
D gene: .
CDR3 DNA: TGCGCCAGCAGCCAAGCCAGGGGAGAGACCCAGTACTTC
CDR3 protein: CASSQARGETQYF

J gene: TRBJ2-7
clone size: few
V gene: TRBV5-1
D gene: TRBD2
CDR3 DNA: TGCGCCAGCAGCTTGGGGACTAGCGGGGGGCTCTACGAGCAGTACTTC
CDR3 protein: CASSLGTSGGLYEQYF

J gene: TRBJ1-1
clone size: .
V gene: TRBV28
D gene: TRBD1
CDR3 DNA: TGTGCCAGCAGTTTAGGTCCCTCACAGGGGGCTTGGAACACTGAAGCTTTCTTT
CDR3 protein: CASSLGPSQGAWNTEAFF

J gene: TRBJ1-2
clone size: .
V gene: TRBV27
D gene: .
CDR3 DNA: TGTGCCAGCAGTCCACGGACAACTTTCCGCTACACCTTC
CDR3 protein: CASSPRTTFRYTF

J gene: TRBJ2-7
clone size: few
V gene: TRBV7-9
D gene: TRBD1
CDR3 DNA: TGTGCCAGCAGCTCGCGGACAGGGGGGAACGAGCAGTACTTC
CDR3 protein: CASSSRTGGNEQYF

J gene: TRBJ2-5
clone size: .
V gene: TRBV11-2
D gene: .
CDR3 DNA: TGTGCCAGCAGCTTCAACGGCGGGTTAGAGACCCAGTACTTC
CDR3 protein: CASSFNGGLETQYF

J gene: TRBJ2-5
clone size: .
V gene: TRBV7-2
D gene: .
CDR3 DNA: TGTGCCAGCAGCTTATCGGGAGAGACCCAGTACTTC
CDR3 protein: CASSLSGETQYF

J gene: TRBJ1-5
clone size: .
V gene: TRBV7-2
D gene: TRBD1
CDR3 DNA: TGTGCCAGCAGCTTATCACAGGGGGCGTTTCAGCCCCAGCATTTT
CDR3 protein: CASSLSQGAFQPQHF

J gene: TRBJ2-1
clone size: .
V gene: TRBV5-4
D gene: TRBD2
CDR3 DNA: TGTGCCAGCAGCTTGGTCGGGAGGGGCGCTGAGCAGTTCTTC
CDR3 protein: CASSLVGRGAEQFF

J gene: TRBJ1-6
clone size: few
V gene: TRBV5-6
D gene: TRBD1
CDR3 DNA: TGTGCCAGCAGCTTAAGACAGGGCTTTTCACCCCTCCACTTT
CDR3 protein: CASSLRQGFSPLHF

J gene: TRBJ2-5
clone size: few
V gene: TRBV5-8
D gene: .
CDR3 DNA: TGTGCCAGCACCGATGTTGGGGGGGCCTTTGAGACCCAGTACTTC
CDR3 protein: CASTDVGGAFETQYF

J gene: TRBJ2-7
clone size: .
V gene: TRBV29-1
D gene: .
CDR3 DNA: TGCAGCGCCTACAGGGTACCTTACGAGCAGTACTTC
CDR3 protein: CSAYRVPYEQYF

J gene: TRBJ2-5
clone size: .
V gene: TRBV6-1
D gene: TRBD2
CDR3 DNA: TGTGCCAGCAGTTTCAGTAGCGGGACCCAAGAGACCCAGTACTTC
CDR3 protein: CASSFSSGTQETQYF

J gene: TRBJ2-3
clone size: .
V gene: TRBV7-2
D gene: .
CDR3 DNA: TGTGCCAGCTCCCCCTCGGAACTAGCTCAGTATTTT
CDR3 protein: CASSPSELAQYF

J gene: TRBJ2-5
clone size: .
V gene: TRBV2
D gene: TRBD2
CDR3 DNA: TGTGCCAGCAGTGACAGGGAGGGGACAGAGACCCAGTACTTC
CDR3 protein: CASSDREGTETQYF

J gene: TRBJ1-1
clone size: few
V gene: TRBV29-1
D gene: .
CDR3 DNA: TGCAGCGTTCAGACAGTTGAAGCTTTCTTT
CDR3 protein: CSVQTVEAFF

J gene: TRBJ2-2
clone size: few
V gene: TRBV2
D gene: .
CDR3 DNA: TGTGCCAGCATCGGACTACCGAACACCGGGGAGCTGTTTTTT
CDR3 protein: CASIGLPNTGELFF

J gene: TRBJ2-5
clone size: .
V gene: TRBV7-3
D gene: TRBD2
CDR3 DNA: TGTGCCAGCAGCCCAAGAAGCGGGGGGGCCCAGGAGACCCAGTACTTC
CDR3 protein: CASSPRSGGAQETQYF

J gene: TRBJ2-2
clone size: .
V gene: TRBV7-7
D gene: TRBD2
CDR3 DNA: TGTGCTAGCAGCTTGCTAGCGGGGGGGCACACCGGGGAGCTGTTTTTT
CDR3 protein: CASSLLAGGHTGELFF

J gene: TRBJ2-7
clone size: .
V gene: TRBV28
D gene: TRBD1
CDR3 DNA: TGTGCCAGCAGTTCGCCGGGACAGGGGGGCTACGAGCAGTACTTC
CDR3 protein: CASSSPGQGGYEQYF

J gene: TRBJ2-1
clone size: .
V gene: TRBV7-9
D gene: .
CDR3 DNA: TGTGCCAGCAGCGGAAGACCTAGGCGGGATGAGCAGTTCTTC
CDR3 protein: CASSGRPRRDEQFF

J gene: TRBJ1-3
clone size: .
V gene: TRBV5-1
D gene: .
CDR3 DNA: TGCGCCAGCAGCTTGTCGGGGAGGAGGTCTGGAAACACCATATATTTT
CDR3 protein: CASSLSGRRSGNTIYF

J gene: TRBJ2-7
clone size: few
V gene: TRBV2
D gene: TRBD1
CDR3 DNA: TGTGCCAGCAGTGACGCAGGGGGTAGGTACGAGCAGTACTTC
CDR3 protein: CASSDAGGRYEQYF

J gene: TRBJ2-6
clone size: few
V gene: TRBV11-3
D gene: .
CDR3 DNA: TGTGCCAGCAGCTCTCGGGGTTCCGGGGCCAACGTCCTGACTTTC
CDR3 protein: CASSSRGSGANVLTF

J gene: TRBJ1-5
clone size: .
V gene: TRBV4-1
D gene: TRBD1
CDR3 DNA: TGCGCCAGCAGCCAAGATCCGGGTAGACAGGGCCATCAGCCCCAGCATTTT
CDR3 protein: CASSQDPGRQGHQPQHF

J gene: TRBJ2-2
clone size: .
V gene: TRBV29-1
D gene: TRBD2
CDR3 DNA: TGCAGCGTTGTCGGGAGGGCGAACACCGGGGAGCTGTTTTTT
CDR3 protein: CSVVGRANTGELFF

J gene: TRBJ1-2
clone size: .
V gene: TRBV4-2
D gene: .
CDR3 DNA: TGTGCCAGCAGCCAAGAGTGGGCCGGGGGGGGTTTCGGTGGCTACACCTTC
CDR3 protein: CASSQEWAGGGFGGYTF

J gene: TRBJ2-2
clone size: few
V gene: TRBV29-1
D gene: TRBD1
CDR3 DNA: TGCAGCGCAGGGACAGGGAACCCCGGGGAGCTGTTTTTT
CDR3 protein: CSAGTGNPGELFF

J gene: TRBJ2-1
clone size: .
V gene: TRBV7-9
D gene: TRBD2
CDR3 DNA: TGTGCCAGCAGCAGGGGACTAGCGGGGTACAATGAGCAGTTCTTC
CDR3 protein: CASSRGLAGYNEQFF

J gene: TRBJ2-7
clone size: .
V gene: TRBV5-4
D gene: TRBD1
CDR3 DNA: TGTGCCAGCAGCTTAGCGGGACAGGGATACGAGCAGTACTTC
CDR3 protein: CASSLAGQGYEQYF

J gene: TRBJ1-1
clone size: .
V gene: TRBV7-3
D gene: TRBD1
CDR3 DNA: TGTGCCAGCAGCAGCCCGGACAGGGGGCTTAATGAAGCTTTCTTT
CDR3 protein: CASSSPDRGLNEAFF

J gene: TRBJ1-1
clone size: few
V gene: TRBV6-6
D gene: TRBD1
CDR3 DNA: TGTGCCAGCAGACAGGGGGCCACTGAAGCTTTCTTT
CDR3 protein: CASRQGATEAFF

J gene: TRBJ1-4
clone size: few
V gene: TRBV4-3
D gene: .
CDR3 DNA: TGCGCCAGCAGCCAAGACCCCGCGCGGTCCACTAATGAAAAACTGTTTTTT
CDR3 protein: CASSQDPARSTNEKLFF

J gene: TRBJ1-2
clone size: .
V gene: TRBV27
D gene: .
CDR3 DNA: TGTGCCAGCAGTTGGGGGGGGTCCGGGGGCTACACCTTC
CDR3 protein: CASSWGGSGGYTF

J gene: TRBJ2-7
clone size: .
V gene: TRBV5-4
D gene: .
CDR3 DNA: TGTGCCAGCAGCTCTACAGGCCCGTACTTC
CDR3 protein: CASSSTGPYF

J gene: TRBJ2-3
clone size: .
V gene: TRBV7-2
D gene: TRBD2
CDR3 DNA: TGTGCCAGCAGCTTAGACGGGGGGAGAGATACGCAGTATTTT
CDR3 protein: CASSLDGGRDTQYF

J gene: TRBJ2-3
clone size: few
V gene: TRBV30
D gene: TRBD1
CDR3 DNA: TGTGCCTGGAGTCTTACAGGGGGCGTCTTAGATACGCAGTATTTT
CDR3 protein: CAWSLTGGVLDTQYF

J gene: TRBJ2-7
clone size: medium-sized
V gene: TRBV6-5
D gene: TRBD1
CDR3 DNA: TGTGCCAGCAGTCCCGACAGGGGGCCCTACGAGCAGTACTTC
CDR3 protein: CASSPDRGPYEQYF

J gene: TRBJ1-1
clone size: .
V gene: TRBV4-3
D gene: .
CDR3 DNA: TGCGCCAGCAGCCACCGGTCCGGGAACACTGAAGCTTTCTTT
CDR3 protein: CASSHRSGNTEAFF

J gene: TRBJ2-1
clone size: few
V gene: TRBV15
D gene: TRBD2
CDR3 DNA: TGTGCCACCAGCAGAGATAGGGATAGGACTAGCGGGTACAATGAGCAGTTCTTC
CDR3 protein: CATSRDRDRTSGYNEQFF

J gene: TRBJ2-2
clone size: .
V gene: TRBV7-3
D gene: TRBD1
CDR3 DNA: TGTGCCAGCAGCGAGTCAGGGGGACACGGGGAGCTGTTTTTT
CDR3 protein: CASSESGGHGELFF